The entry below describes one TCR beta chain. Its antigen is unknown. This entry is derived from a study of beta chain features in type 1 diabetes. Study-level findings and limits: The influence of HLA type on TCRB rearrangement stayed undetermined. Junctions at VDJ sites from type 1 diabetes patients had fewer insertions and more deletions.

V shed 3 bases and J shed 2 bases, with 23 bases lying between them. This CDR3 is built from 18 residues. Germline CDR1 SGDLS, CDR2 YYNGEE. What was sequenced were expressed TCRB transcripts, since all of the isolated RNA had been reverse transcribed. The table came from immunoSEQ multiplex PCR; TCRdb's copy has only in-frame clones and leaves some out. Of 900,000 or so clones listed, about a sixth were seen once; the top ten hold about 0.02%. This clonotype originated in a woman aged 18-29 years in good health. The chain has TRBV9 and TRBJ2-5, with D possibly TRBD2 on 5 matching bases. The sample taken for sequencing was naive CD4+ T cells from blood. CDR3 sequence reads: CASSAEDLGLPLQETQYF. The CDR3 bases are TGTGCCAGCAGCGCAGAAGACTTAGGACTCCCCCTGCAAGAGACCCAGTACTTC.